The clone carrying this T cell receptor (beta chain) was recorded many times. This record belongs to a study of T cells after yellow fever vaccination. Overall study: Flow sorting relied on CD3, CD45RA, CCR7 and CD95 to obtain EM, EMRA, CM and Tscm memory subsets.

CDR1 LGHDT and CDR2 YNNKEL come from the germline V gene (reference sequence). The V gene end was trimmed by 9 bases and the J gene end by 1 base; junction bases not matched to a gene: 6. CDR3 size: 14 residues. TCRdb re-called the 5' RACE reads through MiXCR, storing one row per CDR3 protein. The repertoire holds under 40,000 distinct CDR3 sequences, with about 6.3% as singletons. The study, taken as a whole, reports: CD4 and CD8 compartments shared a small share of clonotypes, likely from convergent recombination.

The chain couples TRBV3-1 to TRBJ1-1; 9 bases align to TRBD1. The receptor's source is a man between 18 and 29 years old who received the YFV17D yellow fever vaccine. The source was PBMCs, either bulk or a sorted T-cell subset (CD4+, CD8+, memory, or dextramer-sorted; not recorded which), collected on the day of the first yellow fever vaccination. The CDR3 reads CASGDRAANTEAFF. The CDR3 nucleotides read TGTGCCAGTGGGGACAGGGCCGCGAACACTGAAGCTTTCTTT. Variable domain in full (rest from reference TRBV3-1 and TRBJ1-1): DTAVSQTPKYLVTQMGNDKSIKCEQNLGHDTMYWYKQDSKKFLKIMFSYNNKELIINETVPNRFSPKSPDKAHLNLHINSLELGDSAVYFCASGDRAANTEAFFGQGTRLTVV.